Given below is one TCR beta chain in context. Its antigen is as yet unknown. The junction shows a germline mismatch at one end, possibly a read error. The data stem from a study of blood T cells in healthy people across ages. Notes on the study in general: Changes in expanded clonotypes were possibly confounded, as the CMV status of donors was unknown. The study found TCR beta diversity correlated strongly with naive T cell percentage.

Combining a sample-barcoded 5' primer with a J-beta primer mix, a second PCR ran for 7 to 11 cycles. TCRdb re-derived calls from the 5' RACE reads in MiXCR, one entry per CDR3 protein. The sample has 650,000 to 800,000 distinct CDR3 sequences; roughly 44% are singletons. The CDR3 runs to 14 residues. CDR1 SGHRS and CDR2 YFSETQ come from the germline V gene. Caucasian, healthy and from Russia, the donors were aged between 6 and 90. The authors extracted at least 6 micrograms of total RNA per sample. The receptor comes from a man aged 60 to 75 in good health. The sequencing input was blood. The chain links TRBV5-1 to TRBJ1-2, with 9 bases aligning to TRBD1. As DNA, the CDR3 is TGCGCCAGCAGCCCGGGACAGGGTGCCTATGACTACACCTTC. The encoded protein is CASSPGQGAYDYTF.